These 3 T cell receptor beta chains came from one sample sequenced in a study of blood T cell repertoires in COVID-19. This table comes from immunoSEQ multiplex PCR, and its TCRdb copy is limited to in-frame clones, with some not included. The repertoire holds 50,000 to 75,000 clones, with 73% as singletons. The sequenced sample consisted of peripheral blood. These receptors originate from a woman between 50 and 59 years old with active or convalescent COVID-19.

This sequence joins TRBV6-5 and TRBJ1-2; D gene uncertain. Trimming stripped 5 bases from V and 3 bases from J, with 10 bases between. This CDR3 is built from 13 residues. Germline CDR1 is MNHEY and CDR2 is SVGAGI. DNA for the CDR3: TGTGCCAGCAGTCTAGACGGATACTATGGCTACACCTTC. Protein product: CASSLDGYYGYTF.

This clone has only one observation. Mismatch with germline at one junction end may stem from a read error. This chain joins TRBV6-5 and TRBJ1-6, with D hard to call. The CDR3 is made up of 12 amino acids. The germline V gene encodes CDR1 MNHEY and CDR2 SVGAGI. CDR3 in amino acids: CASSSYNSPLHF. The CDR3 nucleotides are TGCGCAAGTAGCTCCTATAATTCACCCCTCCACTTT.

The V and J genes are TRBV2 and TRBJ1-5, with D perhaps matching TRBD1 (5 bases). The V gene's germline CDR1 is SNHLY and CDR2 FYNNEI. V was shortened by 8 bases and J by 3 bases, with 5 bases between the two germline ends. This CDR3 comprises 11 residues. The CDR3 DNA reads as TGTGCCAGCGGGGCCAATCAGCCCCAGCATTTT. Residues: CASGANQPQHF.